In this sample, the clone carrying this T cell receptor (beta chain) turned up many times. TCRdb reprocessed the reads with MiXCR, giving one entry per CDR3 protein. The sample lists 560,000 or so distinct CDR3 sequences, approximately 15% seen once, with 24% in the top ten. The data originate from a study of T cell repertoires in cytomegalovirus infection. This TCR derives from a human donor in good health (CMV status not recorded). Some clones in this sample may be carry-over from other donors' samples. Sequencing input: CD8+ T cells from PBMCs.

The CDR3 DNA follows: TGTGCCAGCAGCTTAGGAGACAACGGAGCTTTCTTT. As protein: CASSLGDNGAFF. V and J are TRBV5-6 and TRBJ1-1; no firm D call. V was shortened by 2 bases and J by 10 bases, with 12 bases between the two germline ends. The CDR3 spans 12 residues. In germline, CDR1 is SGHDT, CDR2 YYEEEE.